The 22 T cell receptor beta chains in this list originate from one sample, sequenced in a study of T cells after somatic rescue of genetic block. The method was immunoSEQ multiplex PCR; TCRdb's version includes in-frame clones alone and lacks a portion of them. There are 15,000 or so clones in the sample; over 60% occur only once, and about 30% lies in the top ten. The sample was peripheral blood mononuclear cells (PBMCs). The receptor set was obtained from a man in his late teens or twenties.

Here the CDR3 reads CSVEDQDRGFYGYTF. For the CDR3, the DNA is TGCAGCGTTGAAGATCAAGACAGGGGTTTCTATGGCTACACCTTC. The chain recombines TRBV29-1 with TRBJ1-2; 8 bases are shared with TRBD1. The CDR3 totals 15 residues. Germline-derived CDR1 and CDR2 are SQVTM and ANQGSEA. J lost 4 bases, V lost 0 bases, and 7 bases had no gene match.

The chain links TRBV5-1 to TRBJ1-5; D may be TRBD1 (6 bases). Trimming took off 1 base at V and 7 bases at J, with 15 bases between the two ends. The germline V gene has CDR1 SGHRS and CDR2 YFSETQ. The CDR3 has 15 residues. This CDR3 is CASSLTTGTGQPQHF. In nucleotides, the CDR3 is TGCGCCAGCAGCTTGACAACAGGGACGGGGCAGCCCCAGCATTTT.

The gene calls are TRBV7-6 and TRBJ2-3, with 8 positions matching TRBD1. Germline CDR1 reads SGHVS; CDR2 reads FNYEAQ. After removal of 5 bases from V and 4 bases from J, the junction contained 8 bases not matched to a gene. This CDR3 has 15 amino acids. CDR3 sequence: CASSPRTGISDTQYF. CDR3 bases: TGTGCCAGCAGCCCCCGGACAGGGATCTCAGATACGCAGTATTTT.

This sequence joins TRBV13 and TRBJ2-1, with D uncertain. Trimming removed 5 bases from V and 0 bases from J, with 2 bases in between. CDR1 PRHDT and CDR2 FYEKMQ come from the germline V gene (reference sequence). The CDR3 runs to 12 residues. CDR3 sequence: CASSISYNEQFF. The CDR3 DNA sequence: TGTGCCAGCAGCATCTCCTACAATGAGCAGTTCTTC.

The chain combines TRBV5-4 with TRBJ2-3, with D unresolved. Trimming stripped 5 bases from V and 5 bases from J, with 18 bases between. The CDR3 extends over 15 amino acids. In germline, CDR1 is SGHNT, CDR2 YYREEE (reference sequence). CDR3 sequence (DNA): TGTGCCAGCAGAGATCAGACGATTACGGGAGATACGCAGTATTTT. Protein product: CASRDQTITGDTQYF.

The chain combines TRBV7-9 with TRBJ2-3; the match to TRBD1 covers 8 bases. Per germline, CDR1 SEHNR and CDR2 FQNEAQ (reference sequence). Germline trimming cut 5 bases from V and 0 bases from J; bases unmatched to any gene: 7. This CDR3 has 16 amino acids. CDR3 sequence (DNA): TGTGCCAGCAGCGCTACAGGGGGATTTAGCACAGATACGCAGTATTTT. Encoded protein: CASSATGGFSTDTQYF.

CDR3 sequence (DNA): TGTGCCAGCAGTTTAGCAGGGGTGCGTGCAGATACGCAGTATTTT. Translation gives CASSLAGVRADTQYF. The rearrangement links TRBV28 to TRBJ2-3; TRBD1 is a possible D gene (6 bases). The CDR3 runs 15 residues. The germline V and J ends were trimmed by 2 bases and 4 bases, with 13 bases remaining between them. CDR1 MDHEN and CDR2 SYDVKM come from the germline V gene.

This clone was found once. The chain carries TRBV27 and TRBJ2-7; the D gene is possibly TRBD2 (5 bases). Germline V gene data show CDR1 as MNHEY and CDR2 as SMNVEV (reference sequence). The V end was cut by 5 bases, the J end by 2 bases, with 10 bases between. CDR3 length: 13 residues. The CDR3 protein is CASSLDYTYEQYF. The CDR3 bases are TGTGCCAGCAGTCTTGACTACACCTACGAGCAGTACTTC.

This clone came up a few times. This chain uses TRBV29-1 with TRBJ2-5; D might be TRBD2 (6 bases). This CDR3 is 13 amino acids long. Per germline, CDR1 SQVTM and CDR2 ANQGSEA. V lost 5 bases to trimming and J lost 5 bases, with 15 bases between them. The CDR3 sequence is CSVPGTYRETQYF. In nucleotides, the CDR3 is TGCAGCGTTCCAGGGACTTACAGGGAGACCCAGTACTTC.

The chain carries TRBV7-3 and TRBJ2-6; D remains ambiguous. Germline V gene lookup returns CDR1 SGHTA and CDR2 FQGTGA. This CDR3 contains 14 residues. V lost 1 base and J lost 1, with 2 bases in between. The CDR3 coding sequence is TGTGCCAGCAGCTTAAGTTCTGGGGCCAACGTCCTGACTTTC. This sequence encodes CASSLSSGANVLTF.

The chain joins TRBV5-6 to TRBJ2-1; 10 nucleotides match TRBD2. Germline V CDR1 and CDR2: SGHDT, YYEEEE. This CDR3 is built from 15 residues. The V gene end was trimmed by 4 bases and the J gene end by 4 bases; junction bases not matched to a gene: 5. For the CDR3, the DNA is TGTGCCAGCAGCCTTGGACTAGCGGCGTACAATGAGCAGTTCTTC. Translated: CASSLGLAAYNEQFF.

The gene calls are TRBV14 and TRBJ2-1; D unresolved. This CDR3 comprises 15 residues. Trimming cost V 4 bases and J 3 bases, with 13 bases left between them. The germline gives CDR1 SGHDN, CDR2 FVKESK. CDR3 nucleotide sequence: TGTGCCAGCAGCCGGCGGAACCAGGTCTACAATGAGCAGTTCTTC. Translated, it gives CASSRRNQVYNEQFF.

The V gene is TRBV4-2, the J gene TRBJ1-4; 8 positions agree with TRBD1. The CDR3 runs 14 residues. Germline trimming cut 6 bases from V and 6 bases from J; bases unmatched to any gene: 6. The germline CDR1 and CDR2 sequences are LGHNA and YNFKEQ. The CDR3 region has the DNA TGTGCCAGCAGGGACCAGGGGGCGCATGAAAAACTGTTTTTT. Its translation: CASRDQGAHEKLFF.

This clone is medium-sized. This chain joins TRBV5-1 and TRBJ2-7; D remains ambiguous. Trimming removed 1 base at V and 9 bases at J, with 17 bases between. Per the germline V gene, CDR1 is SGHRS and CDR2 is YFSETQ. The CDR3 runs 14 residues. CDR3 DNA: TGCGCCAGCAGCTTGTTCCAGGAGTCCATGCGGCAGTACTTC. Its protein product is CASSLFQESMRQYF.

This clone has just a few counts. This chain uses TRBV29-1 with TRBJ2-1; TRBD2 aligns across 11 bases. With 7 bases clipped from V and 5 bases from J, the junction kept 4 bases outside the gene matches. The length of the CDR3 is 13 residues. Germline CDR1 and CDR2: SQVTM and ANQGSEA. The CDR3 DNA reads TGCAGCGCCGGGACTAGCGGAAACAATGAGCAGTTCTTC. Its translation: CSAGTSGNNEQFF.

The table lists this clone with a few counts. The chain links TRBV5-8 to TRBJ2-4; D uncertain. Germline V CDR1 and CDR2: SGHTS, YDEGEE. This CDR3 contains 12 residues. The V gene lost 7 bases and the J gene lost 4 bases, with 9 bases spanning the gap. The CDR3 nucleotides are TGTGCCAGCGGATTCTTTAAAAACATTCAGTACTTC. Its translation is CASGFFKNIQYF. The variable domain in full, completed from reference TRBV5-8 and TRBJ2-4, reads EAGVTQSPTHLIKTRGQQATLRCSPISGHTSVYWYQQALGLGLQFLLWYDEGEERNRGNFPPRFSGRQFPNYSSELNVNALELEDSALYLCASGFFKNIQYFGAGTRLSVL.

The chain carries TRBV7-9 and TRBJ2-3; a weak D match, TRBD1 (6 bases). The germline gives CDR1 SEHNR, CDR2 FQNEAQ (reference sequence). V lost 3 bases to trimming and J lost 2 bases, with 9 bases between them. This CDR3 contains 14 residues. The CDR3 is CASSLQGNTDTQYF. The CDR3, as DNA: TGTGCCAGCAGCTTGCAGGGGAACACAGATACGCAGTATTTT.

This chain links TRBV2 with TRBJ2-7; a possible D gene is TRBD1 (6 bases). CDR1 is SNHLY, CDR2 FYNNEI, per germline. Trimming took 6 bases from V and 2 from J, leaving 20 bases between them. This CDR3 is 16 amino acids long. CDR3 DNA: TGTGCCAGCAGGAGACAAACCGGGACACCGACCTACGAGCAGTACTTC. This codes for CASRRQTGTPTYEQYF.

The chain links TRBV9 to TRBJ1-2, with TRBD1 identical over 7 bases. The CDR3 consists of 16 residues. Per the germline V gene, CDR1 is SGDLS and CDR2 is YYNGEE. The V gene end was trimmed by 3 bases and the J gene end by 4 bases; junction bases not matched to a gene: 12. The DNA of the CDR3 is TGTGCCAGCAGCGCACAGGGGCATACCGGCCCCTATGGCTACACCTTC. The encoded protein is CASSAQGHTGPYGYTF.

The chain has TRBV5-6 and TRBJ2-7; no reliable D call. V shed 2 bases and J shed 1 base, with 13 bases lying between them. This CDR3 contains 15 residues. Germline V gives CDR1 SGHDT, CDR2 YYEEEE. CDR3 sequence reads: CASSFDAGLSYEQYF. The CDR3, as DNA: TGTGCCAGCAGCTTTGACGCAGGTTTATCCTACGAGCAGTACTTC.

This clone was counted between two and nine times. In DNA form, the CDR3 reads TGCGCCAGCAGCTTGGGGACAGGGGTTAACGAGCAGTACTTC. Protein sequence: CASSLGTGVNEQYF. The chain couples TRBV5-1 to TRBJ2-7, with 9 bases lining up with TRBD1. J lost 5 bases, V lost 0 bases, and 3 bases had no gene match. Per the germline V gene, CDR1 is SGHRS and CDR2 is YFSETQ. CDR3 length: 14 residues.

This clone appeared a few times. This chain links TRBV19 with TRBJ2-1; maybe TRBD2 (7 bases). Trimming stripped 1 base from V and 0 bases from J, with 16 bases between. Germline CDR1 reads LNHDA; CDR2 reads SQIVND (reference sequence). The CDR3 sequence is 18 residues long. Here the CDR3 reads CASSIGGGGGGSYNEQFF. CDR3 DNA: TGTGCCAGTAGTATAGGGGGAGGGGGAGGTGGCTCCTACAATGAGCAGTTCTTC.